Below, one T cell receptor beta chain is given with its context. Enrollment of patients from Seattle took place during active infection, with longitudinal follow-up. From germline, CDR1 is SGHRS and CDR2 YFSETQ. Losses at the gene ends were 0 bases for V and 5 bases for J; bases not matched to a gene: 7. The CDR3 sequence is 17 residues long. Study processing details: Counts of nucleated cells, estimated from reference gene primer amplification, were obtained. Produced via immunoSEQ multiplex PCR; TCRdb's table is partial and in-frame only. V and J calls plus clone size are reproduced from that table; the DNA served to infer D and trimming. Among fewer than 700,000 clones listed, 85% to 90% were seen once. The sample comes from a study of blood T cell repertoires in COVID-19. Turning to the study itself: Both acute and convalescent COVID-19 samples were obtained from the United States, Italy and Spain.

The sequencing input was peripheral blood. The rearrangement uses TRBV5-1 and TRBJ2-1; 11 nucleotides line up with TRBD2. The clonotype comes from a woman in her fifties or sixties with COVID-19, enrolled during active disease. CDR3 nucleotide sequence: TGCGCCAGCAGCTTGGCCCGGGCTAGCGGGGGGAACAATGAGCAGTTCTTC. Amino acids: CASSLARASGGNNEQFF.